This passage covers 16 T cell receptor beta chains from one sample sequenced in a study of tumor-infiltrating lymphocytes in primary liver carcinoma. A constant-region primer served to make TCR beta cDNA from about 0.45 ug total RNA. Slightly modified ARM-PCR served as the procedure for the TCR beta libraries. These libraries came from three rounds of nested multiplex PCR. Rounds one and two of PCR, each of 10 cycles, were primed with TRBV1-TRBV30 forward primers and a C-beta reverse primer. TCRdb re-derived calls from the multiplex PCR reads in MiXCR, one entry per CDR3 protein. The table includes 250,000 to 400,000 distinct CDR3 sequences, less than 75% detected once. Unsorted whole blood yielded blood RNA, and germline DNA was extracted as well. Specimen: peripheral blood. The receptors come from a man in his forties or fifties with primary liver carcinoma and hepatitis B virus infection.

The rearrangement links TRBV7-9 to TRBJ1-2; TRBD1 agrees at 7 bases. V trimming: 1 base; J trimming: 8 bases; junction bases outside the gene matches: 10. This CDR3 region has 15 residues. CDR1 and CDR2 from the germline V gene are SEHNR and FQNEAQ (reference sequence). CDR3 nucleotide sequence: TGTGCCAGCAGCTTAGGAGGGGGCGCAGGTGGAGGCTACACCTTC. Amino acid sequence: CASSLGGGAGGGYTF.

Notes on this clonotype: Possible read error: a much larger clone is one base away. Here the CDR3 reads CASSYRGTSSNEQYF. Written as DNA, the CDR3 is TGTGCCAGCAGTTACCGGGGGACCTCTTCTAACGAGCAGTACTTC. The chain carries TRBV6-5 and TRBJ2-7, with D possibly matching TRBD2 (6 bases). Per the germline V gene, CDR1 is MNHEY and CDR2 is SVGAGI. The V end lost 2 bases, the J end lost 5 bases, and 16 bases lay between the germline ends. This CDR3 region has 15 residues.

The rearrangement links TRBV5-5 to TRBJ2-7; D is possibly TRBD1 or TRBD2 (5 bases each). The V end was cut by 4 bases, the J end by 5 bases, with 13 bases between. Germline loops: CDR1 SGHKS, CDR2 YYEKEE (reference sequence). The length of the CDR3 is 13 residues. CDR3 coding DNA: TGTGCCAGCAGCCGGGGCAGTCAAAACGAGCAGTACTTC. It translates to CASSRGSQNEQYF.

Concerning this clonotype itself: This may arise from a read error, as a much more abundant clone is one base away. The V and J genes are TRBV29-1 and TRBJ2-1, with D unresolved. There are 15 residues in the CDR3. V lost 8 bases and J 0 bases, leaving 17 bases between the germline ends. Germline assignment: CDR1 SQVTM and CDR2 ANQGSEA. The CDR3 protein is CSIRYYLLSYNEQFF. The CDR3 nucleotides are TGCAGCATCCGGTACTACCTCCTCTCCTACAATGAGCAGTTCTTC.

A note on this clonotype: This may be a read error, as it is one base from a much larger clone. The rearrangement links TRBV4-3 to TRBJ2-7; TRBD1 matches at 9 bases. V shed 1 base and J 5 bases; nucleotides not matched to a gene: 3. CDR1 and CDR2 from the germline V gene are LGHNA and YSLEER. The CDR3 runs 14 residues. CDR3 DNA: TGCGCCAGCAGCCAAGGGGACAGGGTCGACGAGCAGTACTTC. Protein: CASSQGDRVDEQYF.

Comment on this clonotype: The junction shows a germline mismatch at one end, possibly a read error. The rearrangement joins TRBV5-4 to TRBJ2-7, with D possibly being TRBD2 (6 bases). This CDR3 region has 13 residues. Germline lookup yields CDR1 SGHNT and CDR2 YYREEE (reference sequence). The CDR3 region is CTSSPGVLYEQYF. CDR3 sequence (DNA): TGTACCAGCAGCCCGGGGGTCCTGTACGAGCAGTACTTC.

On this clonotype: This may be a read error, as it is one base from a much larger clone. The CDR3 loop reads CAGRTGLETQYF. The CDR3 bases are TGTGCCGGCAGAACAGGGTTGGAGACCCAGTACTTC. The rearrangement joins TRBV12-3 or TRBV12-4 to TRBJ2-5; D might be TRBD1 (6 bases). This CDR3 contains 12 residues.

CDR3 region: CASSQVRGQGIEAFF. Written as DNA, the CDR3 is TGTGCCAGCAGCCAAGTTCGGGGGCAGGGGATTGAAGCTTTCTTT. The chain uses TRBV4-2 and TRBJ1-1, with D perhaps matching TRBD1 (6 bases). CDR3 length: 15 amino acids. CDR1 and CDR2 from the germline V gene are LGHNA and YNFKEQ. Trimming took 1 base from V and 7 from J, leaving 16 bases between them.

This clonotype was detected many times. The chain joins TRBV6-2 or TRBV6-3 to TRBJ2-5; 7 bases map to TRBD2. The CDR3 covers 13 residues. V lost 2 bases to trimming and J lost 5 bases; unmatched junction nucleotides: 2. Germline assignment: CDR1 MNHEY and CDR2 SVGEGT. CDR3 coding DNA: TGTGCCAGCAGTTACAGCGGGATTGAGACCCAGTACTTC. This encodes CASSYSGIETQYF.

The CDR3: CASSFAHDGTTDTQYF. CDR3 DNA: TGTGCCAGCAGCTTTGCCCATGACGGGACCACAGATACGCAGTATTTT. The genes are TRBV7-9 and TRBJ2-3, with D perhaps assigned TRBD1 or TRBD2 (5 bases each). The germline V gene encodes CDR1 SEHNR and CDR2 FQNEAQ (reference sequence). This CDR3 contains 16 residues. V lost 3 bases to trimming and J lost 2 bases, with 15 bases between them.

This clonotype was observed at least ten times. The gene calls are TRBV29-1 and TRBJ1-2; D is perhaps TRBD1 (6 bases). Trimming stripped 2 bases from V and 8 bases from J, with 12 bases between. The germline CDR1 and CDR2 sequences are SQVTM and ANQGSEA. The CDR3 length is 12 residues. The CDR3 region has the DNA TGCAGCGTTGAAACGGGGGCGGGCGGCTACACCTTC. Residues: CSVETGAGGYTF. Drawing the rest from reference TRBV29-1 and TRBJ1-2, the complete variable domain is SAVISQKPSRDICQRGTSLTIQCQVDSQVTMMFWYRQQPGQSLTLIATANQGSEATYESGFVIDKFPISRPNLTFSTLTVSNMSPEDSSIYLCSVETGAGGYTFGSGTRLTVV.

The chain employs TRBV2 and TRBJ2-5; TRBD2 might be the D (5 bases). Trimming pared 8 bases from V and 9 bases from J, leaving 13 bases between. The germline CDR1 and CDR2 sequences are SNHLY and FYNNEI. The CDR3 contains 11 residues. The CDR3 DNA follows: TGTGCCAGCTCATTCCCGGAGGCCCAGTACTTC. This encodes CASSFPEAQYF.

Comments on this clonotype: This may come from a read error, since a much larger clone is one base off. The chain carries TRBV4-2 and TRBJ1-2, with D uncertain. The CDR3 spans 16 residues. Germline V gene data show CDR1 as LGHNA and CDR2 as YNFKEQ. The CDR3 sequence is CANSQDLRETNYGYTF. CDR3 in DNA: TGTGCCAACAGCCAAGATCTTAGGGAAACTAACTATGGCTACACCTTC.

As to this clonotype: The conserved closing phenylalanine or tryptophan is absent in this CDR3, likely reflecting a read error. The V and J genes are TRBV29-1 and TRBJ1-2; a weak D match, TRBD1 (5 bases). V lost 3 bases to trimming and J lost 3 bases, with 17 bases between them. The germline CDR1 and CDR2 sequences are SQVTM and ANQGSEA. This CDR3 spans 15 amino acids. CDR3 sequence: CSVELRIGTDYGYTS. CDR3 bases: TGCAGCGTTGAGTTACGGATAGGGACCGACTATGGCTACACCTCC.

Note on this clonotype: A read error may account for a junction end that differs from germline. The V gene is TRBV12-3 or TRBV12-4, the J gene TRBJ2-1; D may correspond to TRBD1 or TRBD2 (5 bases each). CDR3 length: 16 amino acids. The chain's CDR3 is CVSSPLRQGVGDEQLF. The DNA of the CDR3 is TGTGTCAGCAGTCCCTTGCGGCAGGGAGTCGGCGATGAGCAGTTATTC.

To note about this clonotype: One end of the junction does not line up with germline, which may come from a read error. The V call is TRBV11-3, the J call TRBJ2-3; unclear D gene. Germline V CDR1 and CDR2: SGHNT, YENEEA. The CDR3 length is 15 residues. The CDR3 DNA follows: TGTGCCAGCAGCATGAGGAGTAGCAACACAGATACGCATTATTTT. It translates to CASSMRSSNTDTHYF.